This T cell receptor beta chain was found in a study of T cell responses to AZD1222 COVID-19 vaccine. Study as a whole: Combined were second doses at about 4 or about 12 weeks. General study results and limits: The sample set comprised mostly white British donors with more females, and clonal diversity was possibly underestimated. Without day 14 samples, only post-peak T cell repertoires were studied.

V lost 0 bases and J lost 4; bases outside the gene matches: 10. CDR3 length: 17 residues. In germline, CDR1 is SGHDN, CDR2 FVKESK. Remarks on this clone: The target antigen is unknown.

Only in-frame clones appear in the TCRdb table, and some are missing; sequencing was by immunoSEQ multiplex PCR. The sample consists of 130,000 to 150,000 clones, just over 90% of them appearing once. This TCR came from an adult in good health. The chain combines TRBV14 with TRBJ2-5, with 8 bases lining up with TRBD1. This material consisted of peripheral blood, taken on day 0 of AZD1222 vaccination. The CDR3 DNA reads TGTGCCAGCAGCCAAGATTACGGACAGGGCCTCTCAGAGACCCAGTACTTC. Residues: CASSQDYGQGLSETQYF.